This T cell receptor (beta chain) is from a study of CD8 T cells in Susac syndrome. Study as a whole: Patients with Susac syndrome who were sequenced included more than 5 with active disease and fewer than ten in remission.

RNA was extracted with the RNeasy kit, and a quantity of roughly 0.5 to 1 ug was reverse transcribed using random hexamers. Each CDR3 protein is one row after TCRdb ran MiXCR on the immunoSEQ multiplex PCR reads. In the table there are more than 150,000 distinct CDR3 sequences, more than 90% of which are singletons. The CDR3 totals 14 residues. V lost 0 bases and J lost 1, with 6 bases in between. Germline-derived CDR1 and CDR2 are MNHEY and SMNVEV (reference sequence). Patients with Susac syndrome met diagnostic criteria that were recently defined for definite or probable disease. This receptor was obtained from a human donor with Susac syndrome. J is TRBJ1-1 and V is TRBV27; D uncertain. The sequenced sample was CD4+ T cells from PBMCs. CDR3 protein: CASSLSGRNTEAFF. The CDR3 bases are TGTGCCAGCAGTTTATCCGGTCGGAACACTGAAGCTTTCTTT.